The text below deals with one T cell receptor beta chain. The data stem from a study of T cell changes during pregnancy in multiple sclerosis. Repertoires were generated with immunoSEQ multiplex PCR, while TCRdb's copy carries only in-frame clones and drops some. This sample has around 13,000 clones, with approximately 90% found just once. Germline-derived CDR1 and CDR2 are SGHAT and FQNNGV. This CDR3 spans 17 amino acids. J lost 3 bases, V lost 3 bases, and 13 bases had no gene match. The sequence derives from a female donor in good health, enrolled as a control in a pregnancy study. Source: CD8+ T cells from peripheral blood mononuclear cells, taken in the second trimester of pregnancy. The gene calls are TRBV11-2 and TRBJ2-7; 8 bases are a match to TRBD2. The CDR3 sequence is CASSFSGAPLSFYEQYF. CDR3 in DNA: TGTGCCAGCAGCTTTAGCGGGGCGCCGCTCTCCTTCTACGAGCAGTACTTC.